This T cell receptor beta chain is from a study of a mutant IDH1 vaccine in newly diagnosed glioma. Overall study: Vaccination followed radiotherapy alone by 4-6 weeks, or accompanied temozolomide cycles. Antecedent treatment encompassed radiotherapy, temozolomide, or their combination; the majority received both.

Germline lookup yields CDR1 SQVTM and CDR2 ANQGSEA. V shed 6 bases and J shed 7 bases, with 6 bases lying between them. The length of the CDR3 is 9 residues. Produced via immunoSEQ multiplex PCR; TCRdb's table is partial and in-frame only. The sample shows roughly 62,000 clones, around 89% of them seen only once. Remarks on this clone: Its matching antigen is unknown.

Stated time point: week 11, during vaccination. Vaccine doses each comprised 300 ug of mutant IDH1 20-mer peptide, with topical imiquimod. This sample comprised PBMCs, obtained from a glioma patient whose treatment included an IDH1 peptide vaccine. This sequence was found in a man aged 40-55 years with glioma. This chain joins TRBV29-1 and TRBJ1-2; the D is unclear. CDR3 amino acids: CSVPGGYTF. The DNA of the CDR3 is TGCAGCGTCCCAGGTGGCTACACCTTC.